The rows below give T cell receptor beta chains drawn from one sample of a study of blood T cell repertoires in COVID-19. Libraries were prepared by immunoSEQ multiplex PCR; TCRdb keeps only in-frame clonotypes and omits some of them. The sample has 37,000 or so clones; more than 70% are singletons. The sequenced sample consisted of peripheral blood. Receptors were obtained from a man aged 60-69 years with acute or convalescent COVID-19. The CDR3 runs from the conserved cysteine through the conserved F or W. Fields, in order: D gene, V gene, J gene, clone size, CDR3 protein, CDR3 DNA. The D gene is left open where the match is weak. For some rows the clone size is stated as once, few or many, or as a class when expanded; others skip it.

>TRBD1|TRBV19|TRBJ1-4|-
CASTQSGTGAEKLFF
TGTGCCAGTACCCAAAGCGGGACAGGGGCCGAAAAACTGTTTTTT
>-|TRBV25-1|TRBJ2-3|-
CASSPKVRDTQYF
TGTGCCAGCAGCCCGAAGGTGAGGGATACGCAGTATTTT
>-|TRBV7-8|TRBJ2-7|-
CASRLLGQEQYF
TGTGCCAGCAGACTCCTGGGCCAAGAGCAGTACTTC
>TRBD1|TRBV15|TRBJ2-1|-
CATSSRTTGQISYNEQFF
TGTGCCACCAGCTCCCGGACCACGGGACAGATCTCCTACAATGAGCAGTTCTTC
>TRBD2|TRBV10-2|TRBJ2-1|-
CASTGLAAVYNEQFF
TGCGCCAGCACCGGACTAGCGGCAGTATACAATGAGCAGTTCTTC
>-|TRBV19|TRBJ2-1|-
CASSMIKSFSSYNEQFF
TGTGCCAGTAGTATGATTAAGTCGTTCAGCTCCTACAATGAGCAGTTCTTC
>TRBD2|TRBV27|TRBJ2-3|-
CASSSGTSGYSTDTQYF
TGTGCCAGCAGTTCCGGGACTAGCGGCTATAGCACAGATACGCAGTATTTT
>TRBD1|TRBV24-1|TRBJ1-1|-
CATSDSGTAGITEAFF
TGTGCCACCAGTGACTCGGGGACAGCAGGAATCACTGAAGCTTTCTTT
>TRBD1|TRBV19|TRBJ2-1|once
CASSRSGTGFFEGSYNEQFF
TGTGCCAGTAGTAGGTCCGGGACAGGGTTTTTCGAGGGCTCCTACAATGAGCAGTTCTTC
>-|TRBV3-1/TRBV3-2|TRBJ2-2|-
CASSQQRLTGELFF
TGTGCCAGCAGCCAACAGAGGCTAACCGGGGAGCTGTTTTTT
>-|TRBV2|TRBJ2-1|-
CASRDLPYNEQFF
TGTGCCAGCCGGGACTTACCCTACAATGAGCAGTTCTTC
>TRBD1|TRBV5-8|TRBJ1-1|-
CASSLIRTGPNTEAFF
TGTGCCAGCAGCTTGATCCGGACAGGGCCGAACACTGAAGCTTTCTTT
>TRBD2|TRBV4-1|TRBJ2-7|-
CASSQLIIAGGSYEQYF
TGCGCCAGCAGCCAGCTGATTATAGCGGGAGGCTCCTACGAGCAGTACTTC
>-|TRBV21-1|TRBJ2-7|-
CASSNAALRLAGYEQYF
TGTGCCAGCAGCAACGCCGCGCTTCGACTAGCGGGATACGAGCAGTACTTC
>-|TRBV5-5|TRBJ1-6|-
CASSLGIGGRSSPLHF
TGTGCCAGCAGCTTGGGGATTGGGGGCAGGAGTTCACCCCTCCACTTT
>-|TRBV28|TRBJ2-3|-
CASSLLAGQNTDTQYF
TGTGCCAGCAGTTTACTCGCGGGACAGAACACAGATACGCAGTATTTT
>-|TRBV9|TRBJ2-4|-
CASSAGPSTGGAELTKNIQYF
TGTGCCAGCAGCGCGGGCCCCAGCACAGGTGGAGCTGAACTCACCAAAAACATTCAGTACTTC
>-|TRBV10-2|TRBJ1-6|-
CASSEQRPPLHF
TGCGCCAGCAGTGAGCAGCGACCACCCCTCCACTTT
>TRBD1|TRBV12-5|TRBJ1-2|-
CASGLTGNYGYTF
TGTGCTAGTGGATTGACAGGGAACTATGGCTACACCTTC
>-|TRBV1|TRBJ1-6|-
CTSSPIDNSPLHF
TGCACCAGCAGCCCCATAGATAATTCACCCCTCCACTTT
>TRBD2|TRBV9|TRBJ2-1|-
CASSVLAGGDNEQFF
TGTGCCAGCAGCGTTTTAGCGGGAGGGGACAATGAGCAGTTCTTC
>-|TRBV7-8|TRBJ2-7|-
CASSPGLSYEQYF
TGTGCCAGCAGCCCGGGACTGTCCTACGAGCAGTACTTC
>TRBD2|TRBV30|TRBJ2-7|few
CAWSGLAGPAYEQYF
TGTGCCTGGAGTGGACTAGCGGGACCCGCTTACGAGCAGTACTTC
>-|TRBV4-2|TRBJ1-4|-
CASSQGGGNEKLFF
TGTGCCAGCAGCCAAGGCGGAGGAAATGAAAAACTGTTTTTT
>-|TRBV7-9|TRBJ1-5|-
CASSSRWVRRQPQHF
TGTGCCAGCAGCTCCCGCTGGGTGAGGCGTCAGCCCCAGCATTTT
>TRBD1|TRBV6-5|TRBJ2-1|once
CASRGTGQFNEQFF
TGTGCCAGCAGGGGGACAGGGCAATTCAATGAGCAGTTCTTC
>-|TRBV6-5|TRBJ1-1|-
CASSYSGVNTEAFF
TGTGCCAGCAGTTACTCAGGGGTGAACACTGAAGCTTTCTTT
>-|TRBV19|TRBJ2-3|-
CASKKGGFTDTQYF
TGTGCCAGTAAAAAGGGAGGCTTCACAGATACGCAGTATTTT
>-|TRBV11-3|TRBJ2-7|-
CASSLGGTPLEQYF
TGTGCCAGCAGCTTAGGAGGTACACCCCTCGAGCAGTACTTC
>-|TRBV25-1|TRBJ2-5|-
CASSHPGQWETQYF
TGTGCCAGCAGCCACCCCGGACAGTGGGAGACCCAGTACTTC
>TRBD1|TRBV6-5|TRBJ1-5|-
CASTEGTGNNQPQHF
TGTGCCAGCACGGAGGGGACAGGGAACAATCAGCCCCAGCATTTT
>-|TRBV10-3|TRBJ1-1|-
CAISDGVKGTEAFF
TGTGCCATCAGTGATGGGGTGAAGGGGACTGAAGCTTTCTTT
>TRBD1|TRBV6-4|TRBJ1-6|-
CASSALDRGLSPLHF
TGTGCCAGCAGTGCCCTGGACAGGGGGCTTTCACCCCTCCACTTT
>-|TRBV6-1|TRBJ1-2|-
CASSEEPTVYGYTF
TGTGCCAGCAGTGAAGAACCGACAGTCTATGGCTACACCTTC
>-|TRBV6-2/TRBV6-3|TRBJ2-5|-
CASSYSWAQETQYF
TGTGCCAGCAGTTACAGTTGGGCTCAAGAGACCCAGTACTTC
>-|TRBV10-3|TRBJ1-4|-
CATGAGTRGPNEKLFF
TGTGCCACCGGGGCCGGTACGCGGGGACCTAATGAAAAACTGTTTTTT
>-|TRBV6-6|TRBJ2-5|-
CASSRSTLGGAQYF
TGTGCCAGCAGTCGCAGCACGTTGGGAGGTGCCCAGTACTTC
>TRBD2|TRBV7-9|TRBJ2-3|-
CASSLGPLAGGSDTQYF
TGTGCCAGCAGCTTAGGTCCCCTAGCGGGAGGTTCAGATACGCAGTATTTT
>-|TRBV5-4|TRBJ2-5|-
CASSLKASSQETQYF
TGTGCCAGCAGCTTGAAAGCTAGCTCGCAAGAGACCCAGTACTTC
>-|TRBV3-1/TRBV3-2|TRBJ1-5|-
CASSQSLNQPQHF
TGTGCCAGCAGCCAGAGCCTAAATCAGCCCCAGCATTTT
>-|TRBV2|TRBJ2-4|-
CASGEQGQGNIQYF
TGTGCCAGCGGGGAGCAGGGGCAGGGAAACATTCAGTACTTC
>-|TRBV7-2|TRBJ2-7|-
CASSRNSGYEQYF
TGTGCCAGCAGCCGGAATAGCGGCTACGAGCAGTACTTC
>-|TRBV5-1|TRBJ2-6|-
CASSLVSSGANVLTF
TGCGCCAGCAGCTTGGTAAGCTCCGGGGCCAACGTCCTGACTTTC
>-|TRBV7-2|TRBJ2-5|-
CASSLSGETQYF
TGTGCCAGCAGCTTAAGCGGGGAGACCCAGTACTTC
>-|TRBV12-3/TRBV12-4|TRBJ1-5|-
CASSLKGLGAQHF
TGTGCCAGCAGTTTGAAGGGCCTAGGGGCCCAGCATTTT